This T cell receptor (beta chain) was obtained from a study of blood T cell repertoires in COVID-19. Overall study context: Whether acute or convalescent, the COVID-19 samples came from the United States, Italy and Spain.

This clone was found once. Data came from immunoSEQ multiplex PCR; TCRdb stores just in-frame clones and leaves some out. The table has 50,000 to 55,000 clones, roughly 87% seen once. The source is a human donor with active COVID-19. The donor label of this sample is uncertain. The sequenced sample was peripheral blood.

CDR3 in amino acids: CASSDRDSYGYTF. CDR3 DNA sequence: TGTGCCAGCAGTGACCGGGACAGCTATGGCTACACCTTC. The chain links TRBV6-1 to TRBJ1-2, with TRBD1 matching over 7 bases. The CDR3 consists of 13 residues. V shed 3 bases, J shed 4 bases, and the junction held 2 bases outside the gene matches. Germline V gene sequence: CDR1 MNHNS, CDR2 SASEGT.